This T cell receptor beta chain is from a study of T cell responses to AZD1222 COVID-19 vaccine. Overall study findings and caveats: Breadth and depth of Spike-specific TCRs rose after two AZD1222 doses. It should be noted that donors were predominantly white British and more often female, and clonal diversity was possibly underestimated.

The sample holds one count of this clone. Its cognate antigen is unknown. The table came from immunoSEQ multiplex PCR; TCRdb's copy has only in-frame clones and leaves some out. This sample has some 79,000 clones, with around 81% found just once. Germline CDR1 and CDR2: SNHLY and FYNNEI. This CDR3 is built from 13 residues. The ends were cut back, 3 bases at V and 6 bases at J, with 9 bases in the middle. The clonotype comes from an adult who received the AZD1222 COVID-19 vaccine. The source material was peripheral blood, sampled 28 days after the second AZD1222 dose. The rearrangement uses TRBV2 and TRBJ1-5; tentatively, D is TRBD1 (5 bases). The CDR3 nucleotides read TGTGCCAGCAGTGAGGGGGGAGCTCAGCCCCAGCATTTT. Its protein is CASSEGGAQPQHF.